The source of this TCR beta chain is a study of shared clonotypes between healthy human individuals. V lost 3 bases, J lost 5 bases, and 5 bases stayed unmatched. The germline CDR1 and CDR2 sequences are SGDLS and YYNGEE. The CDR3 spans 14 residues. Deep-level assay runs were performed. Here immunoSEQ multiplex PCR was the method, and the copy in TCRdb shows in-frame clones only, minus some. The table records about half a million clones, about 85% of them present only once. Healthy and HIV-negative, the adult donors had no recent acute infections or vaccinations. This clonotype was obtained from a woman in her thirties or forties in good health. Some clones in this sample may be carry-over from other donors' samples. Sequences were obtained from PBMCs. The chain uses TRBV9 and TRBJ2-1; 7 positions agree with TRBD1. CDR3 in amino acids: CASSAGQLNNEQFF. CDR3 coding DNA: TGTGCCAGCAGCGCGGGACAGCTCAACAATGAGCAGTTCTTC.